A selection of T cell receptor beta chains follows, all from one sample in a study of blood T cell repertoires in COVID-19. Profiled with immunoSEQ multiplex PCR; TCRdb holds only in-frame clones, not every one. This table has more than 120,000 clones, roughly 90% appearing once. The sample consisted of peripheral blood. These receptors were taken from a woman aged 45 to 65 with acute or convalescent COVID-19. Both conserved end residues are part of each CDR3. D genes are given only for firm matches. Part of the rows lack a size; the others show once, few, many or a class for expanded clones.

CDR3aa	CDR3nt	v_gene	j_gene	d_gene	abundance
CASKRLAGSTDTQYF	TGTGCCAGCAAGAGGCTAGCGGGGTCCACAGATACGCAGTATTTT	TRBV2	TRBJ2-3	TRBD2	-
CASSQDRFYGYTF	TGCGCCAGCAGTCAGGACAGGTTCTATGGCTACACCTTC	TRBV10-1	TRBJ1-2	TRBD1	-
CASSYTGGQGYTF	TGTGCCAGCAGTTATACAGGGGGCCAAGGCTACACCTTC	TRBV6-6	TRBJ1-2	TRBD1	once
CASSFSLGASTDTQYF	TGCGCCAGCAGCTTTTCCTTAGGGGCTAGCACAGATACGCAGTATTTT	TRBV10-2	TRBJ2-3	-	-
CASSLSYEQYF	TGTGCCAGCAGCTTATCTTACGAGCAGTACTTC	TRBV13	TRBJ2-7	-	-
CASTGQGAMNTEAFF	TGTGCCAGCACGGGACAGGGGGCGATGAACACTGAAGCTTTCTTT	TRBV6-5	TRBJ1-1	TRBD1	-
CASSESQWGPYEQYF	TGCGCCAGCAGTGAGTCTCAGTGGGGCCCTTACGAGCAGTACTTC	TRBV10-1	TRBJ2-7	-	-
CASSLQTNYGYTF	TGTGCCAGCTCACTACAGACGAACTATGGCTACACCTTC	TRBV18	TRBJ1-2	-	few
CASRQTGGFLGYTF	TGTGCCAGCAGGCAGACAGGGGGATTTTTAGGCTACACCTTC	TRBV27	TRBJ1-2	TRBD1	-
CASSLGPTSTDTQYF	TGTGCCAGCAGCTTGGGGCCCACGAGCACAGATACGCAGTATTTT	TRBV5-6	TRBJ2-3	-	-
CASSYARDLPGLFF	TGTGCCAGCAGTTACGCAAGAGACTTGCCGGGGCTGTTTTTT	TRBV6-2/TRBV6-3	TRBJ2-2	-	-
CASSNRDYGYTF	TGTGCCAGCAGCAACCGGGACTACGGCTACACCTTC	TRBV3-1/TRBV3-2	TRBJ1-2	-	-
CAWNGGNLYNSPLHF	TGTGCCTGGAATGGAGGGAACCTTTATAATTCACCCCTCCACTTT	TRBV30	TRBJ1-6	-	-
CASGRTGSGPQHF	TGTGCTAGTGGCCGGACAGGGTCGGGGCCCCAGCATTTT	TRBV12-5	TRBJ1-5	TRBD1	once
CASSPPRQGVGSTEAFF	TGTGCCAGCAGTCCTCCGAGACAGGGGGTAGGGAGCACTGAAGCTTTCTTT	TRBV2	TRBJ1-1	TRBD1	-
CASSDGSGGTEAFF	TGTGCCAGCAGTGACGGGAGCGGAGGCACTGAAGCTTTCTTT	TRBV6-4	TRBJ1-1	-	-
CASSPSWGSDEQYF	TGTGCCAGCAGTCCCTCTTGGGGCAGCGACGAGCAGTACTTC	TRBV7-9	TRBJ2-7	-	-
CASSSITGELFF	TGTGCCAGCAGCTCTATCACCGGGGAGCTGTTTTTT	TRBV5-4	TRBJ2-2	-	-
CAWSADRGYQPQHF	TGTGCCTGGAGCGCGGACAGGGGTTATCAGCCCCAGCATTTT	TRBV30	TRBJ1-5	TRBD1	-
CSGEDGETQYF	TGCAGTGGGGAGGACGGAGAGACCCAGTACTTC	TRBV20-1	TRBJ2-5	-	once
CASSLDRGNSPLHF	TGTGCCAGCAGCTTAGACAGGGGTAATTCACCCCTCCACTTT	TRBV11-3	TRBJ1-6	-	once
CASSLSDRYNQPQHF	TGTGCCAGCAGCTTAAGTGACAGGTACAATCAGCCCCAGCATTTT	TRBV7-9	TRBJ1-5	-	-
CASSLFPQGAASGYGYTF	TGCGCCAGCAGCTTGTTTCCCCAGGGCGCGGCTTCTGGCTATGGCTACACCTTC	TRBV5-1	TRBJ1-2	-	-
CASSQEGGPQHF	TGTGCCAGCAGCCAAGAGGGAGGGCCCCAGCATTTT	TRBV3-1/TRBV3-2	TRBJ1-5	-	-
CASDSFKSGQPQHF	TGTGCCAGCGACAGTTTCAAATCGGGTCAGCCCCAGCATTTT	TRBV19	TRBJ1-5	-	-
CASSRGTANYGYTF	TGTGCCAGCAGTAGGGGCACAGCTAACTATGGCTACACCTTC	TRBV27	TRBJ1-2	-	-
CASRRQGAEVGYTF	TGTGCCAGCAGGAGACAGGGGGCGGAAGTTGGCTACACCTTC	TRBV27	TRBJ1-2	TRBD1	few
CASSLVIRGSGKLFF	TGTGCCAGCAGCTTAGTAATAAGGGGAAGTGGAAAACTGTTTTTT	TRBV7-2	TRBJ1-4	-	-
CASSSTGSFGYTF	TGTGCCAGCAGTTCGACAGGGAGTTTTGGCTACACCTTC	TRBV6-6	TRBJ1-2	TRBD1	-
CATSRDEIKSSGANVLTF	TGTGCCACCAGCAGAGATGAGATAAAGAGCTCTGGGGCCAACGTCCTGACTTTC	TRBV15	TRBJ2-6	-	few
CASSFRGASYNEQFF	TGTGCCAGCAGTTTCCGCGGAGCCTCCTACAATGAGCAGTTCTTC	TRBV27	TRBJ2-1	-	-
CASWTGHRTGELFF	TGTGCCAGCTGGACGGGACACCGCACCGGGGAGCTGTTTTTT	TRBV6-5	TRBJ2-2	-	-
CASSVDRVGNSPLHF	TGTGCCAGCAGCGTGGACAGGGTTGGAAATTCACCCCTCCACTTT	TRBV7-9	TRBJ1-6	TRBD1	-
CSVEGISYEQYF	TGCAGCGTTGAGGGCATCTCCTACGAGCAGTACTTC	TRBV29-1	TRBJ2-7	-	-
CASSQPGGGTDTQYF	TGTGCCAGCAGCCAACCGGGAGGCGGCACAGATACGCAGTATTTT	TRBV3-1/TRBV3-2	TRBJ2-3	TRBD2	-
CATLSGGEYNEQFF	TGTGCCACCCTTAGCGGGGGGGAATACAATGAGCAGTTCTTC	TRBV28	TRBJ2-1	TRBD2	-
CASREWPSGRGMDTQYF	TGTGCCAGCAGGGAATGGCCTAGCGGGAGAGGGATGGATACGCAGTATTTT	TRBV6-1	TRBJ2-3	TRBD2	-
CASSGDRVFETQYF	TGTGCCAGCAGCGGGGACAGGGTGTTTGAGACCCAGTACTTC	TRBV5-4	TRBJ2-5	TRBD1	-
CASSRLQGYNEQFF	TGTGCCAGCAGTCGACTACAGGGCTACAATGAGCAGTTCTTC	TRBV7-3	TRBJ2-1	-	-
CASSYGQNSPLHF	TGTGCCAGCAGTTACGGCCAAAATTCACCCCTCCACTTT	TRBV6-6	TRBJ1-6	-	-
CATGDRAHTQYF	TGTGCCACCGGGGACAGGGCGCATACGCAGTATTTT	TRBV24-1	TRBJ2-3	TRBD1	-
CASSDGGGSYEQYF	TGCGCCAGCAGTGACGGCGGAGGCTCCTACGAGCAGTACTTC	TRBV10-2	TRBJ2-7	-	-
CASSTGTSYEQYF	TGTGCCAGCAGCACAGGGACCAGCTACGAGCAGTACTTC	TRBV13	TRBJ2-7	-	-
CASSDPAGSDSPLHF	TGCGCCAGCAGTGATCCCGCAGGAAGTGATTCACCCCTCCACTTT	TRBV10-2	TRBJ1-6	-	-
CASSLRRGTSGNTIYF	TGTGCCAGCAGTTTACGTAGGGGGACCTCTGGAAACACCATATATTTT	TRBV28	TRBJ1-3	-	-
CASSLNLRWESFNSPLHF	TGTGCCAGCAGCTTAAATTTACGGTGGGAGAGCTTTAATTCACCCCTCCACTTT	TRBV7-6	TRBJ1-6	-	-
CASSLWPGSNQPQHF	TGTGCCAGCAGCTTATGGCCGGGGAGCAATCAGCCCCAGCATTTT	TRBV7-2	TRBJ1-5	-	-
CASSMGTSGRAETQYF	TGTGCCAGTAGTATGGGGACTAGCGGGAGGGCCGAGACCCAGTACTTC	TRBV19	TRBJ2-5	TRBD2	-